The clone carrying this T cell receptor beta chain was recorded many times. Its antigen remains unknown. This sample is drawn from a study of CD8 T cells in ankylosing spondylitis. CDR1 is KGHSH, CDR2 LQKENI, per germline. The CDR3 runs 14 residues. Trimming took 2 bases from V and 8 from J, leaving 13 bases between them. One entry per CDR3 protein results from TCRdb running MiXCR on the 5' RACE reads. The table shows under 850,000 distinct CDR3 sequences, with 15% to 20% occurring only once. Findings and caveats of the study: A motif of under ten highly homologous TCR beta variants was seen as apparently characteristic of ankylosing spondylitis blood.

The source is a male donor with ankylosing spondylitis. The sample was blood, either unsorted or a sorted T cell fraction (not recorded which). The V and J genes are TRBV18 and TRBJ1-5; a weak D match, TRBD1 (5 bases). This chain's CDR3 is CASSPDSAMEPQHF. The CDR3 DNA follows: TGTGCCAGCTCACCAGACAGTGCAATGGAGCCCCAGCATTTT.